This T cell receptor (beta chain) was recovered during a study of OX40 agonist ivuxolimab in advanced cancers. General study points: Nonresponders, in some cases, also had low normalized T-cell clonal expansion.

A word on this clone: As yet, its antigen is unknown. A junction boundary mismatches the germline segment, possibly from a read error.

Data came from immunoSEQ multiplex PCR; TCRdb stores just in-frame clones and leaves some out. The table has tens of thousands of clones, about 91% seen once. The CDR3 length is 13 residues. CDR1 and CDR2 from the germline V gene are SSHAT and FNYEAQ (reference sequence). The source is an adult with an advanced solid tumor such as melanoma, head and neck, liver or kidney cancer. The V gene is TRBV7-7, the J gene TRBJ2-3; D not certain. The sample here was CD4+ or CD8+ T cells sorted from blood, taken in a trial of the OX40 agonist ivuxolimab. CDR3 in amino acids: CASSFQSTDTQYF. For the CDR3, the DNA is TGTGCTAGCAGCTTTCAGAGCACAGATACGCAGTATTTT.